This T cell receptor beta chain was obtained from a study of T cells after somatic rescue of genetic block. Only in-frame clones appear in the TCRdb table, and some are missing; sequencing was by immunoSEQ multiplex PCR. The table records about 13,000 clones, roughly 73% of them present only once. V was trimmed by 4 bases and J by 10 bases, leaving 23 bases between them. This CDR3 comprises 16 residues. Per the germline V gene, CDR1 is MNHEY and CDR2 is SVGAGI. This receptor was identified in a boy aged 5-17 years. Sequencing was carried out using peripheral blood mononuclear cells (PBMCs). The chain has TRBV6-5 and TRBJ2-1, with a weak D call TRBD1 (6 bases). CDR3 protein: CASSFSRTASGTEQFF. CDR3 nucleotide sequence: TGTGCCAGCAGTTTCTCCCGGACAGCCTCAGGAACCGAGCAGTTCTTC.